This is a list of T cell receptor beta chains from one sample in a study of cytotoxic CD8 clonotypes in ibrutinib-treated CLL. Using immunoSEQ multiplex PCR, the repertoire was profiled, and TCRdb retains in-frame clones only, with some absent. The table records 53,000 or so clones, 50% to 65% of them present only once. Sample: PBMCs, taken at disease progression, from a patient treated with ibrutinib. These receptors were taken from a human donor with chronic lymphocytic leukemia. The CDR3 runs from the conserved cysteine through the conserved F or W. The D gene is left open where the match is weak. Expanded clones are given a class, and other clones once, few, many or no size at all.

cdr3_length: 13; d_call: .; j_call: TRBJ2-1; clone_size: .; v_call: TRBV27; cdr3_aa: CASWPRFVNEQFF; cdr3_nt: TGTGCCAGCTGGCCAAGGTTTGTCAATGAGCAGTTCTTC
cdr3_length: 16; d_call: TRBD2; j_call: TRBJ2-1; clone_size: .; v_call: TRBV30; cdr3_aa: CAWSLLERGGIGEQFF; cdr3_nt: TGTGCCTGGAGTCTGCTAGAGCGGGGGGGCATCGGTGAGCAGTTCTTC
cdr3_length: 17; d_call: TRBD2; j_call: TRBJ2-3; clone_size: .; v_call: TRBV7-2; cdr3_aa: CASSYDLAGGPVDTQYF; cdr3_nt: TGTGCCAGCAGCTACGATCTAGCGGGGGGGCCGGTAGATACGCAGTATTTT
cdr3_length: 15; d_call: .; j_call: TRBJ2-1; clone_size: .; v_call: TRBV10-3; cdr3_aa: CAISSTGSIYNEQFF; cdr3_nt: TGTGCCATCAGCTCCACCGGGAGTATCTACAATGAGCAGTTCTTC
cdr3_length: 15; d_call: .; j_call: TRBJ2-7; clone_size: .; v_call: TRBV5-1; cdr3_aa: CASSLGTTSSYEQYF; cdr3_nt: TGCGCCAGCAGCTTGGGGACAACCTCTTCCTACGAGCAGTACTTC
cdr3_length: 17; d_call: TRBD2; j_call: TRBJ2-2; clone_size: .; v_call: TRBV30; cdr3_aa: CAWSGLSSGRGSGELFF; cdr3_nt: TGTGCCTGGAGTGGTCTGTCTAGCGGGAGAGGGTCCGGGGAGCTGTTTTTT
cdr3_length: 14; d_call: TRBD2; j_call: TRBJ2-5; clone_size: .; v_call: TRBV6-5; cdr3_aa: CASSYWTAPGGEYF; cdr3_nt: TGTGCCAGCAGTTATTGGACTGCCCCGGGAGGGGAGTACTTC
cdr3_length: 16; d_call: .; j_call: TRBJ2-3; clone_size: once; v_call: TRBV9; cdr3_aa: CASSVRGATSTDTQYF; cdr3_nt: TGTGCCAGCAGCGTACGTGGGGCTACTAGCACAGATACGCAGTATTTT
cdr3_length: 13; d_call: .; j_call: TRBJ1-4; clone_size: .; v_call: TRBV4-1; cdr3_aa: CASSPEGIQKLFF; cdr3_nt: TGCGCCAGCAGCCCGGAAGGGATTCAAAAACTGTTTTTT
cdr3_length: 13; d_call: .; j_call: TRBJ1-5; clone_size: .; v_call: TRBV2; cdr3_aa: CASSGQYNQPQHF; cdr3_nt: TGTGCCAGCAGCGGACAGTACAATCAGCCCCAGCATTTT
cdr3_length: 15; d_call: .; j_call: TRBJ2-1; clone_size: .; v_call: TRBV2; cdr3_aa: CASSEAPADYNEQFF; cdr3_nt: TGTGCCAGCAGTGAAGCACCGGCAGATTACAATGAGCAGTTCTTC
cdr3_length: 14; d_call: .; j_call: TRBJ1-5; clone_size: few; v_call: TRBV7-2; cdr3_aa: CASSLGQGGQPQHF; cdr3_nt: TGTGCCAGCAGCTTAGGCCAGGGTGGTCAGCCCCAGCATTTT
cdr3_length: 13; d_call: TRBD1; j_call: TRBJ1-2; clone_size: few; v_call: TRBV7-9; cdr3_aa: CASSLTGAYGYTF; cdr3_nt: TGTGCCAGCAGCCTAACAGGGGCCTATGGCTACACCTTC
cdr3_length: 14; d_call: .; j_call: TRBJ1-1; clone_size: many; v_call: TRBV7-9; cdr3_aa: CASSLSVGNTEAFF; cdr3_nt: TGTGCCAGCAGCCTGTCCGTAGGTAACACTGAAGCTTTCTTT
cdr3_length: 11; d_call: .; j_call: TRBJ2-7; clone_size: .; v_call: TRBV7-8; cdr3_aa: CATKDSYEQYF; cdr3_nt: TGTGCCACTAAGGACTCCTACGAGCAGTACTTC
cdr3_length: 13; d_call: .; j_call: TRBJ1-1; clone_size: .; v_call: TRBV7-9; cdr3_aa: CASSQRQNTEAFF; cdr3_nt: TGTGCCAGCAGCCAAAGACAGAACACTGAAGCTTTCTTT
cdr3_length: 14; d_call: TRBD1; j_call: TRBJ2-7; clone_size: .; v_call: TRBV11-1; cdr3_aa: CASGGTGLTYEQYF; cdr3_nt: TGTGCCAGCGGCGGGACAGGGCTTACCTACGAGCAGTACTTC
cdr3_length: 15; d_call: .; j_call: TRBJ1-6; clone_size: few; v_call: TRBV4-2; cdr3_aa: CASSKGSGGESPLHF; cdr3_nt: TGTGCCAGCAGCAAAGGGTCTGGGGGCGAATCACCCCTCCACTTT
cdr3_length: 16; d_call: TRBD2; j_call: TRBJ2-7; clone_size: .; v_call: TRBV7-9; cdr3_aa: CASSRTSGGNTYEQYF; cdr3_nt: TGTGCCAGCAGCCGGACTAGCGGGGGGAATACCTACGAGCAGTACTTC
cdr3_length: 13; d_call: .; j_call: TRBJ2-3; clone_size: few; v_call: TRBV28; cdr3_aa: CASSAVGTDTQYF; cdr3_nt: TGTGCCAGCAGCGCGGTTGGGACAGATACGCAGTATTTT
cdr3_length: 17; d_call: .; j_call: TRBJ2-1; clone_size: .; v_call: TRBV4-2; cdr3_aa: CASSQEGGSGTNNEQFF; cdr3_nt: TGTGCCAGCAGCCAAGAGGGCGGGAGCGGGACAAACAATGAGCAGTTCTTC
cdr3_length: 15; d_call: TRBD1; j_call: TRBJ1-3; clone_size: .; v_call: TRBV5-1; cdr3_aa: CASRIRTGYGNTIYF; cdr3_nt: TGCGCCAGCAGGATTCGGACAGGGTACGGAAACACCATATATTTT
cdr3_length: 13; d_call: .; j_call: TRBJ2-5; clone_size: .; v_call: TRBV6-6; cdr3_aa: CASSYSPSTTQYF; cdr3_nt: TGTGCCAGCAGTTACTCGCCCAGTACAACCCAGTACTTC
cdr3_length: 15; d_call: .; j_call: TRBJ2-5; clone_size: .; v_call: TRBV11-1; cdr3_aa: CASSLDYNLPETQYF; cdr3_nt: TGTGCCAGCAGCTTGGACTACAATCTTCCAGAGACCCAGTACTTC
cdr3_length: 14; d_call: .; j_call: TRBJ1-1; clone_size: .; v_call: TRBV25-1; cdr3_aa: CASSNWGIETEAFF; cdr3_nt: TGTGCCAGCAGTAATTGGGGAATAGAGACTGAAGCTTTCTTT
cdr3_length: 14; d_call: .; j_call: TRBJ2-3; clone_size: .; v_call: TRBV18; cdr3_aa: CASSPDGSADTQYF; cdr3_nt: TGTGCCAGCTCACCGGACGGGAGTGCAGATACGCAGTATTTT
cdr3_length: 15; d_call: TRBD1; j_call: TRBJ1-4; clone_size: .; v_call: TRBV28; cdr3_aa: CASSSTGGFREKLFF; cdr3_nt: TGTGCCAGCAGTTCAACAGGGGGGTTTAGGGAAAAACTGTTTTTT
cdr3_length: 12; d_call: TRBD2; j_call: TRBJ2-7; clone_size: .; v_call: TRBV28; cdr3_aa: CAGTSGSDEQYF; cdr3_nt: TGTGCTGGGACTAGCGGGAGCGACGAGCAGTACTTC
cdr3_length: 13; d_call: .; j_call: TRBJ1-1; clone_size: .; v_call: TRBV5-1; cdr3_aa: CASSRSENTEAFF; cdr3_nt: TGCGCCAGCAGTCGGTCGGAGAACACTGAAGCTTTCTTT
cdr3_length: 13; d_call: TRBD2; j_call: TRBJ2-5; clone_size: .; v_call: TRBV14; cdr3_aa: CASSPLAVGTQYF; cdr3_nt: TGTGCCAGCAGCCCCCTAGCGGTTGGGACCCAGTACTTC
cdr3_length: 16; d_call: TRBD2; j_call: TRBJ2-3; clone_size: .; v_call: TRBV25-1; cdr3_aa: CASSELADPSTDTQYF; cdr3_nt: TGTGCCAGCAGTGAACTAGCGGACCCTAGCACAGATACGCAGTATTTT
cdr3_length: 14; d_call: TRBD1; j_call: TRBJ1-4; clone_size: .; v_call: TRBV30; cdr3_aa: CAWTPGTGTGKLFF; cdr3_nt: TGTGCCTGGACCCCCGGGACAGGGACTGGAAAACTGTTTTTT
cdr3_length: 15; d_call: .; j_call: TRBJ1-3; clone_size: .; v_call: TRBV7-2; cdr3_aa: CASSPLGGSGNTIYF; cdr3_nt: TGTGCCAGCAGCCCCCTTGGAGGGTCTGGAAACACCATATATTTT
cdr3_length: 18; d_call: TRBD1; j_call: TRBJ2-3; clone_size: few; v_call: TRBV4-2; cdr3_aa: CASSQDSQQGAPTDTQYF; cdr3_nt: TGTGCCAGCAGCCAAGATAGCCAACAGGGGGCTCCCACAGATACGCAGTATTTT
cdr3_length: 13; d_call: .; j_call: TRBJ1-1; clone_size: few; v_call: TRBV30; cdr3_aa: CAWSRQWNTEAFF; cdr3_nt: TGTGCCTGGTCCCGACAGTGGAACACTGAAGCTTTCTTT
cdr3_length: 15; d_call: .; j_call: TRBJ2-1; clone_size: .; v_call: TRBV11-2; cdr3_aa: CASSLAGVRFNEQFF; cdr3_nt: TGTGCCAGCAGCTTAGCAGGGGTAAGGTTCAATGAGCAGTTCTTC
cdr3_length: 15; d_call: TRBD2; j_call: TRBJ2-1; clone_size: .; v_call: TRBV7-9; cdr3_aa: CASSLGYAGGNEQFF; cdr3_nt: TGTGCCAGCAGCTTAGGTTATGCGGGGGGGAATGAGCAGTTCTTC
cdr3_length: 13; d_call: .; j_call: TRBJ1-5; clone_size: few; v_call: TRBV30; cdr3_aa: CAWSFTVYQPQHF; cdr3_nt: TGTGCCTGGAGTTTCACAGTCTATCAGCCCCAGCATTTT
cdr3_length: 14; d_call: .; j_call: TRBJ2-7; clone_size: .; v_call: TRBV7-2; cdr3_aa: CASSLGRVPYEQYF; cdr3_nt: TGTGCCAGCAGCTTAGGCAGGGTCCCCTACGAGCAGTACTTC
cdr3_length: 15; d_call: .; j_call: TRBJ1-2; clone_size: .; v_call: TRBV7-9; cdr3_aa: CASSFGTPANYGYTF; cdr3_nt: TGTGCCAGCAGCTTTGGGACACCAGCTAACTATGGCTACACCTTC
cdr3_length: 16; d_call: .; j_call: TRBJ2-1; clone_size: .; v_call: TRBV4-1; cdr3_aa: CASSQGWQGGSNEQFF; cdr3_nt: TGCGCCAGCAGCCAAGGGTGGCAGGGGGGATCCAATGAGCAGTTCTTC
cdr3_length: 14; d_call: TRBD1; j_call: TRBJ1-6; clone_size: .; v_call: TRBV5-1; cdr3_aa: CASSPGQGASPLHF; cdr3_nt: TGCGCCAGCAGCCCGGGACAGGGGGCTTCACCCCTCCACTTT
cdr3_length: 13; d_call: .; j_call: TRBJ1-5; clone_size: .; v_call: TRBV27; cdr3_aa: CASSPGASQPQHF; cdr3_nt: TGTGCCAGCAGTCCAGGGGCGAGTCAGCCCCAGCATTTT
cdr3_length: 19; d_call: .; j_call: TRBJ1-1; clone_size: .; v_call: TRBV19; cdr3_aa: CASSIIMGVPGAMNTEAFF; cdr3_nt: TGTGCCAGTAGTATTATCATGGGGGTCCCGGGAGCCATGAACACTGAAGCTTTCTTT
cdr3_length: 18; d_call: TRBD2; j_call: TRBJ2-3; clone_size: .; v_call: TRBV7-2; cdr3_aa: CASSLGLAGRGHTDTQYF; cdr3_nt: TGTGCCAGCAGCTTAGGACTAGCGGGTAGGGGTCACACAGATACGCAGTATTTT
cdr3_length: 16; d_call: .; j_call: TRBJ1-2; clone_size: .; v_call: TRBV30; cdr3_aa: CAWRIGGAGPNYGYTF; cdr3_nt: TGTGCCTGGAGAATTGGAGGGGCAGGTCCTAACTATGGCTACACCTTC
cdr3_length: 14; d_call: .; j_call: TRBJ2-7; clone_size: once; v_call: TRBV4-1; cdr3_aa: CASSQDGISYEQYF; cdr3_nt: TGCGCCAGCAGCCAAGACGGCATCTCCTACGAGCAGTACTTC
cdr3_length: 16; d_call: .; j_call: TRBJ2-1; clone_size: .; v_call: TRBV15; cdr3_aa: CATSSPYRGGSNEQFF; cdr3_nt: TGTGCCACCAGCAGTCCTTACAGGGGGGGTAGCAATGAGCAGTTCTTC
cdr3_length: 13; d_call: .; j_call: TRBJ1-2; clone_size: .; v_call: TRBV4-3; cdr3_aa: CASSQGGYYGYTF; cdr3_nt: TGCGCCAGCAGCCAAGGCGGATACTATGGCTACACCTTC
cdr3_length: 15; d_call: TRBD1; j_call: TRBJ2-2; clone_size: once; v_call: TRBV29-1; cdr3_aa: CSVKTGSFDTGELFF; cdr3_nt: TGCAGCGTCAAGACAGGGAGCTTCGACACCGGGGAGCTGTTTTTT